The clone carrying this T cell receptor (beta chain) appeared a few times. Its antigen is undetermined. This sample was taken from a study of cytomegalovirus exposure and HLA in healthy donors. The study, taken as a whole, reports: For most TCR beta V segments, an earlier analysis put the productive rate at about 90% or about 30% of the time. Three CMV-associated chains were confirmed in vitro to be specific for CMV antigens. Follow-up analysis later connected one missense variant in DCLRE1C with trimming of TCR beta V- and J-genes. Per published reports, the classifier diagnosed cytomegalovirus status with high specificity and sensitivity.

Germline assignment: CDR1 LGHNA and CDR2 YSLEER. This CDR3 is built from 18 residues. V was pared by 0 bases and J by 7 bases, with 14 bases of the junction left unmatched. Vbeta (60) and Jbeta (13) primers were used in the PCR. Profiled with immunoSEQ multiplex PCR; TCRdb holds only in-frame clones, not every one. The profile covers around 67,000 clones, with about 74% appearing a single time and about 20% taken by the ten largest. The sequenced sample consisted of PBMCs. This receptor was identified in a woman aged 25 to 39 in good health and CMV-seropositive. J is TRBJ1-4 and V is TRBV4-3; TRBD1 aligns across 7 bases. The DNA for the CDR3 is TGCGCCAGCAGCCAAGATCTGCGGTCAGGGGGATCTAGTGAAAAACTGTTTTTT. Its translation is CASSQDLRSGGSSEKLFF.